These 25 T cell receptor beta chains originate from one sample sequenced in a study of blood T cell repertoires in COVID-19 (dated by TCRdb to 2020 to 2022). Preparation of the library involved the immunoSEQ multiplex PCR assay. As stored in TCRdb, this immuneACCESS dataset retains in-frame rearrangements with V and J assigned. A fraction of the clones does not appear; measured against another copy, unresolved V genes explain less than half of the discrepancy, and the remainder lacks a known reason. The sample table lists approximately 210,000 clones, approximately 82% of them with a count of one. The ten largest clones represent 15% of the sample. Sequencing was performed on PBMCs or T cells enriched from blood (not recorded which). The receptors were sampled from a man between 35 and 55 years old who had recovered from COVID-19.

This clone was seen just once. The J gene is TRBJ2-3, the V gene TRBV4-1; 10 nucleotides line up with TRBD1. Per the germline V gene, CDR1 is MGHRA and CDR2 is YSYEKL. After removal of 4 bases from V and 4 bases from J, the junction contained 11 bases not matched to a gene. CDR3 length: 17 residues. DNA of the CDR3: TGCGCCAGCAGCCGCCACGTGACAGGGGGCGGCTCAGATACGCAGTATTTT. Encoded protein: CASSRHVTGGGSDTQYF.

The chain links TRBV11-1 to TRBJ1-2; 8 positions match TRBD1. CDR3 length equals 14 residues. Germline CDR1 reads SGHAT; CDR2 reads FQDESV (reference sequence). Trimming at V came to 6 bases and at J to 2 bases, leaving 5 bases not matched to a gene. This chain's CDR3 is CASSWGQANYGYTF. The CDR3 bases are TGTGCCAGCAGTTGGGGACAGGCCAACTATGGCTACACCTTC.

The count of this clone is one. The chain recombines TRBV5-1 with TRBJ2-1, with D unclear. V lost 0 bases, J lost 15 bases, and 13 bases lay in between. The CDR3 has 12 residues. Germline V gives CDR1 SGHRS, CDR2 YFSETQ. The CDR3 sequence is CASSLDAAVSFF. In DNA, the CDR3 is TGCGCCAGCAGCTTGGATGCGGCCGTTTCGTTCTTC.

CDR3 sequence: CASSPTRGTYGYTF. CDR3 DNA sequence: TGCGCCAGCAGCCCGACGAGGGGGACCTATGGCTACACCTTC. The chain joins TRBV5-1 to TRBJ1-2; tentative D call: TRBD1 (6 bases). The CDR3 length is 14 residues. Germline V lookup: CDR1 SGHRS, CDR2 YFSETQ. Trimming pared 4 bases from V and 4 bases from J, leaving 14 bases between.

CDR3 sequence: CASSYRTGSTDTQYF. CDR3 sequence (DNA): TGTGCCAGCAGTTACCGGACAGGAAGCACAGATACGCAGTATTTT. This chain joins TRBV6-5 and TRBJ2-3; 7 bases match TRBD1. Germline trimming cut 2 bases from V and 0 bases from J; bases unmatched to any gene: 2. Germline values: CDR1 MNHEY, CDR2 SVGAGI. The length of the CDR3 is 15 residues.

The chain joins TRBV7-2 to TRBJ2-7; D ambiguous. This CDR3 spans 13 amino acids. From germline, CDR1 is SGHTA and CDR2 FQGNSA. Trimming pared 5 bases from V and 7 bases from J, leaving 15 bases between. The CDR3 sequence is CASSPSSVREQYF. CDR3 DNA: TGTGCCAGCAGCCCTAGTAGTGTCCGGGAGCAGTACTTC.

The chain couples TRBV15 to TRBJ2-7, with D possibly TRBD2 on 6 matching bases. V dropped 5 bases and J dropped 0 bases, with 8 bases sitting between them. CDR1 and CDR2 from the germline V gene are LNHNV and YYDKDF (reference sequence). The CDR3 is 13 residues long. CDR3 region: CATSAGSSYEQYF. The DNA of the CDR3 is TGTGCCACCAGCGCGGGATCCTCCTACGAGCAGTACTTC.

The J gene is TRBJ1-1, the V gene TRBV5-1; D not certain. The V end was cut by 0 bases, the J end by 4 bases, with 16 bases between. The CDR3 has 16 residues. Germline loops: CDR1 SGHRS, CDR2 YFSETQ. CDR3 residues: CASSLAGETRGTEAFF. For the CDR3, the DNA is TGCGCCAGCAGCTTGGCCGGCGAAACACGGGGCACTGAAGCTTTCTTT.

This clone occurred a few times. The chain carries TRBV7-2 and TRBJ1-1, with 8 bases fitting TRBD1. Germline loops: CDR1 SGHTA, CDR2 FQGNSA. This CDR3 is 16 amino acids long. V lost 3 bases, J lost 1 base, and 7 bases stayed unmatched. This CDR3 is CASSFSRTGWNTEAFF. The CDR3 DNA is TGTGCCAGCAGCTTCTCCCGGACAGGGTGGAACACTGAAGCTTTCTTT.

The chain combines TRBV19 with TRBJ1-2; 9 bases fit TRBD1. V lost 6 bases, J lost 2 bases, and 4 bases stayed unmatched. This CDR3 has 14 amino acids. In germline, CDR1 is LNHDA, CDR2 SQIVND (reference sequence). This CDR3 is CASRSGQGNYGYTF. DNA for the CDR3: TGTGCCAGTAGATCGGGACAGGGCAACTATGGCTACACCTTC.

CDR3 nucleotide sequence: TGTGCCAGCAGCCCCTCGTGGGGGGGCGGAGAGACCCAGTACTTC. Protein product: CASSPSWGGGETQYF. The chain links TRBV7-7 to TRBJ2-5; maybe TRBD2 (7 bases). The CDR3 length is 15 residues. Trimming removed 5 bases from V and 4 bases from J, with 17 bases in between. The V gene's germline CDR1 is SSHAT and CDR2 FNYEAQ (reference sequence). Complete variable domain (other parts from reference TRBV7-7 and TRBJ2-5): GAGVSQSPRYKVTKRGQDVTLRCDPISSHATLYWYQQALGQGPEFLTYFNYEAQPDKSGLPSDRFSAERPEGSISTLTIQRTEQRDSAMYRCASSPSWGGGETQYFGPGTRLLVL.

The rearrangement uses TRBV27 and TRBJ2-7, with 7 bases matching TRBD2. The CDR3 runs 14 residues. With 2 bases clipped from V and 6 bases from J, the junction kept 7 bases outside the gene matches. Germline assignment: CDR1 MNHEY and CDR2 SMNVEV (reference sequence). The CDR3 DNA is TGTGCCAGCAGTTTACTAGCGGACCCTCGCGAGCAGTACTTC. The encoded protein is CASSLLADPREQYF.

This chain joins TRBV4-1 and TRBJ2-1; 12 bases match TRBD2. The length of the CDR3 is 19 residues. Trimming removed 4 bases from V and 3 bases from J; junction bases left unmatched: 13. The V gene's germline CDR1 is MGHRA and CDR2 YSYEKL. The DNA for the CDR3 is TGCGCCAGCAGCCGACAAACTAGCGGGGGGAAGTCTAACTACAATGAGCAGTTCTTC. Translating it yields CASSRQTSGGKSNYNEQFF.

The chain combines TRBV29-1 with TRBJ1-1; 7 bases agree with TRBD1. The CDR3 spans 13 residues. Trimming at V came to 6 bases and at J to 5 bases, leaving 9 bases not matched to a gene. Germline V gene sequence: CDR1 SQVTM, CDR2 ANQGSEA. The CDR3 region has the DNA TGCAGCGTGGCTAGACAGGGCCGGACTGAAGCTTTCTTT. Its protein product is CSVARQGRTEAFF.

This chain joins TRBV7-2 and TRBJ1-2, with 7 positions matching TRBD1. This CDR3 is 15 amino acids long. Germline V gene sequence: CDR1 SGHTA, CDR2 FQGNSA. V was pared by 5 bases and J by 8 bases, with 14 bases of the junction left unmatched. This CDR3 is CASSPQGTAVVGYTF. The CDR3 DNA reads TGTGCCAGCAGCCCCCAGGGGACAGCCGTTGTCGGCTACACCTTC.

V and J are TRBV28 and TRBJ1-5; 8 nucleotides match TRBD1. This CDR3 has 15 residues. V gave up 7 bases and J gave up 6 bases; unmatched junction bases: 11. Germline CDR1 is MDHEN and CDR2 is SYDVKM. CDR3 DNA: TGTGCCAGCACCGTGGGGCAGGGGGCCTTTCAGCCCCAGCATTTT. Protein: CASTVGQGAFQPQHF.

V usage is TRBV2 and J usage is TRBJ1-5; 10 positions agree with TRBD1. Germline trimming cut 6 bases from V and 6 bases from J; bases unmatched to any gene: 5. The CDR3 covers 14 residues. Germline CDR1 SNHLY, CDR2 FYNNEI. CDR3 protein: CASRGTGVSQPQHF. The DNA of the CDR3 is TGTGCCAGCAGGGGGACAGGGGTTTCTCAGCCCCAGCATTTT.

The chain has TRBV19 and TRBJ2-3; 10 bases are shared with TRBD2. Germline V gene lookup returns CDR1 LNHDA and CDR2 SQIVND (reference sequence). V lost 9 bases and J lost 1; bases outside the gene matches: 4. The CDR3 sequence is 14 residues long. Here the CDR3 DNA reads TGTGCCAGCCTCGGGACTAGCGGCACAGATACGCAGTATTTT. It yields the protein CASLGTSGTDTQYF. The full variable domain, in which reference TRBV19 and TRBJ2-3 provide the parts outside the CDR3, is DGGITQSPKYLFRKEGQNVTLSCEQNLNHDAMYWYRQDPGQGLRLIYYSQIVNDFQKGDIAEGYSVSREKKESFPLTVTSAQKNPTAFYLCASLGTSGTDTQYFGPGTRLTVL.

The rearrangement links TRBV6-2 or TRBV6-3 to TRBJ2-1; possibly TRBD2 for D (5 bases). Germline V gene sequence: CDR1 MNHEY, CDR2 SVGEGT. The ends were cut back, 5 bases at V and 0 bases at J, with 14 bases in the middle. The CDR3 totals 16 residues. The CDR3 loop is CASSGLLGSSYNEQFF. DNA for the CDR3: TGTGCCAGCAGTGGACTCCTAGGGAGCTCCTACAATGAGCAGTTCTTC.

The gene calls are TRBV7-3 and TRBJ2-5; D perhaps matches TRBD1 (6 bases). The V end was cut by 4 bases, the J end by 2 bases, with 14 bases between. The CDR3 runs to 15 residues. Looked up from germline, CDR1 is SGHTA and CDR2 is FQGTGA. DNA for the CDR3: TGTGCCAGCAGCTCAGGACAGCAGCCGCAAGAGACCCAGTACTTC. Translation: CASSSGQQPQETQYF. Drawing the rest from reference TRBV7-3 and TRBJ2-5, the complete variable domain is GAGVSQTPSNKVTEKGKYVELRCDPISGHTALYWYRQSLGQGPEFLIYFQGTGAADDSGLPNDRFFAVRPEGSVSTLKIQRTERGDSAVYLCASSSGQQPQETQYFGPGTRLLVL.

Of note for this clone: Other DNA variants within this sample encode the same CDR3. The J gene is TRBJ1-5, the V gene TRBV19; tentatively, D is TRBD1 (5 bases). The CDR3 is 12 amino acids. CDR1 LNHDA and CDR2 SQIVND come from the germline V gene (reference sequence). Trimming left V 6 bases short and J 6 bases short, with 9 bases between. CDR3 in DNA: TGTGCCAGTAGAAGGGGTGGTCAGCCCCAGCATTTT. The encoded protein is CASRRGGQPQHF.

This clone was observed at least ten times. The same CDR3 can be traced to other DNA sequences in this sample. This chain's CDR3 is CASSLEGGYSPLHF. Here the CDR3 DNA reads TGTGCCAGCAGCTTAGAAGGGGGCTATTCACCCCTCCACTTT. The chain employs TRBV7-3 and TRBJ1-6; TRBD1 aligns across 7 bases. Looked up from germline, CDR1 is SGHTA and CDR2 is FQGTGA. Unmatched junction bases numbered 3, after V lost 2 bases and J lost 8 bases. CDR3 length: 14 residues.

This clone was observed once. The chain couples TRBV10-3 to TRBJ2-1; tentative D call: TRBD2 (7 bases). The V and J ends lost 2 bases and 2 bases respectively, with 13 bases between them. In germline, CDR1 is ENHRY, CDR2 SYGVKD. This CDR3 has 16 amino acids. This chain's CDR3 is CAISERGGVTYNEQFF. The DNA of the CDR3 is TGTGCCATCAGTGAGAGAGGGGGGGTCACCTACAATGAGCAGTTCTTC.

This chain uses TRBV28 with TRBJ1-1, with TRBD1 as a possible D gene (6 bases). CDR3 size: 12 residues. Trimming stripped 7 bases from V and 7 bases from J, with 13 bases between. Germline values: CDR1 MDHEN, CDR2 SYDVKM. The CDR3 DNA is TGTGCCAGCACGACCGTACAGGGTGAAGCTTTCTTT. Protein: CASTTVQGEAFF.

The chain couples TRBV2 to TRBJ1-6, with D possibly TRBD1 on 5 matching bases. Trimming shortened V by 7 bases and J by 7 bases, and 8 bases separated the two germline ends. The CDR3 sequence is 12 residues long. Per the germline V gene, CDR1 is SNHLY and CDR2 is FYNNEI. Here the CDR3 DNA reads TGTGCCAGCAACAGGAACAATTCACCCCTCCACTTT. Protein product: CASNRNNSPLHF.